Listed below are T cell receptor beta chains from one sample, sequenced in a study of cytomegalovirus exposure and HLA in healthy donors. TCRdb's table, derived via immunoSEQ multiplex PCR, lists solely in-frame clones and lacks some. Of 140,000 or so clones in the sample, about four fifths were seen once. The sample taken for sequencing was PBMCs. All receptors come from a woman aged 18-30 years in good health and CMV-seropositive. The CDR3 runs from the conserved cysteine through the conserved F or W. D genes are given only for firm matches. Only some rows state a clone size, as once, few, many or a class for expanded clones.

j_call: TRBJ2-7
clone_size: -
d_call: -
v_call: TRBV6-6
cdr3_nt: TGTGCCAGCAGTTACCCCGGACAAGCCGCCTACGAGCAGTACTTC
cdr3_aa: CASSYPGQAAYEQYF

j_call: TRBJ2-3
clone_size: -
d_call: TRBD2
v_call: TRBV19
cdr3_nt: TGTGCCAGTAGTATAGTCAGCGGGGGGGCAGATACGCAGTATTTT
cdr3_aa: CASSIVSGGADTQYF

j_call: TRBJ2-7
clone_size: -
d_call: -
v_call: TRBV9
cdr3_nt: TGTGCCAGCAGCGTAGATCCCGAGAGGGAGCAGTACTTC
cdr3_aa: CASSVDPEREQYF

j_call: TRBJ1-1
clone_size: few
d_call: TRBD1
v_call: TRBV5-1
cdr3_nt: TGCGCCAGCAGCAGCAGACAGGGGGCGAACACTGAAGCTTTCTTT
cdr3_aa: CASSSRQGANTEAFF

j_call: TRBJ1-1
clone_size: -
d_call: -
v_call: TRBV19
cdr3_nt: TGTGCCAGTAGGGTCAGGAACACTGAAGCTTTCTTT
cdr3_aa: CASRVRNTEAFF

j_call: TRBJ1-4
clone_size: -
d_call: -
v_call: TRBV5-6
cdr3_nt: TGTGCCAGCAGCTTGGGCCTTGGGACCCCGGGAGATGAAAAACTGTTTTTT
cdr3_aa: CASSLGLGTPGDEKLFF

j_call: TRBJ1-1
clone_size: -
d_call: -
v_call: TRBV5-4
cdr3_nt: TGTGCCAGCAGCAGCACTGAGAGGACTGAAGCTTTCTTT
cdr3_aa: CASSSTERTEAFF

j_call: TRBJ2-3
clone_size: -
d_call: TRBD2
v_call: TRBV7-2
cdr3_nt: TGTGCCAGCAGCCTGACTAGCGGGGGGCGGTGGCAGTATTTT
cdr3_aa: CASSLTSGGRWQYF

j_call: TRBJ2-5
clone_size: -
d_call: TRBD1
v_call: TRBV25-1
cdr3_nt: TGTGCCAGCAGTGAGGGACAGGGTAGGTCAGAGACCCAGTACTTC
cdr3_aa: CASSEGQGRSETQYF

j_call: TRBJ2-6
clone_size: few
d_call: TRBD1
v_call: TRBV7-9
cdr3_nt: TGTGCCAGCAGCCTAACTCCGGGACAGCTAGGCTCTGGGGCCAACGTCCTGACTTTC
cdr3_aa: CASSLTPGQLGSGANVLTF

j_call: TRBJ1-6
clone_size: -
d_call: TRBD1
v_call: TRBV19
cdr3_nt: TGTGCCAGTTCACAGGGGGCACTTAGACCCCTCCACTTT
cdr3_aa: CASSQGALRPLHF

j_call: TRBJ1-1
clone_size: -
d_call: -
v_call: TRBV2
cdr3_nt: TGTGCCAGCAGTCCGGGGGGCGCGAGAACTGAAGCTTTCTTT
cdr3_aa: CASSPGGARTEAFF

j_call: TRBJ1-2
clone_size: -
d_call: -
v_call: TRBV9
cdr3_nt: TGTGCCAGCAGCGTAGTCGGTCATGGCTACACCTTC
cdr3_aa: CASSVVGHGYTF

j_call: TRBJ1-5
clone_size: -
d_call: -
v_call: TRBV6-1
cdr3_nt: TGTGCCAGCACCTGGTACAGGGTTGGACAGCCCCAGCATTTT
cdr3_aa: CASTWYRVGQPQHF

j_call: TRBJ1-6
clone_size: -
d_call: TRBD1
v_call: TRBV19
cdr3_nt: TGTGCCAGGCCAAGGACAGGTTATTCACCCCTCCACTTT
cdr3_aa: CARPRTGYSPLHF

j_call: TRBJ2-1
clone_size: -
d_call: TRBD2
v_call: TRBV7-2
cdr3_nt: TGTGCCAGCAGCCTCCTCTCCGGGACTAGCGCCTACAATGAGCAGTTCTTC
cdr3_aa: CASSLLSGTSAYNEQFF

j_call: TRBJ1-6
clone_size: -
d_call: -
v_call: TRBV2
cdr3_nt: TGTGCCAGCAGCAAAGACAGGACCTATAATTCACCCCTCCACTTT
cdr3_aa: CASSKDRTYNSPLHF